Listed below are T cell receptor beta chains from one sample, sequenced in a study of blood T cell repertoires in COVID-19. Assay used: immunoSEQ multiplex PCR; TCRdb lists only in-frame clones, some missing. This table holds 280,000 or so clones, about 83% found once. The sample was peripheral blood. Every receptor here comes from a woman between 45 and 60 years old who had recovered from COVID-19. CDR3s include the opening cysteine and the closing phenylalanine or tryptophan. The order of the fields is D gene, V gene, clone size, J gene, CDR3 protein, CDR3 DNA. A D gene is named only where the DNA matches it firmly. Expanded clones get a size class; other rows say once, few or many, or leave the size out.

>-|TRBV3-1/TRBV3-2|-|TRBJ2-5
CASSRWDTYQETQYF
TGTGCCAGCAGCCGATGGGACACCTACCAAGAGACCCAGTACTTC
>-|TRBV15|-|TRBJ1-2
CATSRERQQINYGYTF
TGTGCCACCAGCAGAGAGCGACAGCAAATTAACTATGGCTACACCTTC
>-|TRBV2|-|TRBJ1-4
CASSEGPPGNEKLFF
TGTGCCAGCAGTGAAGGACCTCCGGGTAATGAAAAACTGTTTTTT
>-|TRBV27|-|TRBJ1-2
CASSLGTPNYGYTF
TGTGCCAGCAGTTTAGGGACACCTAACTATGGCTACACCTTC
>-|TRBV6-5|-|TRBJ1-2
CASRSDMYGYTF
TGTGCCAGCAGATCGGACATGTATGGCTACACCTTC
>-|TRBV2|-|TRBJ1-3
CAYLSGNTIYF
TGTGCCTACCTATCTGGAAACACCATATATTTT
>TRBD2|TRBV19|-|TRBJ2-1
CATMGGSSYNEQFF
TGTGCCACCATGGGAGGGAGCTCCTACAATGAGCAGTTCTTC
>-|TRBV7-3|once|TRBJ2-5
CASSATAGTGEETQYF
TGTGCCAGCAGCGCTACTGCCGGGACGGGAGAAGAGACCCAGTACTTC
>TRBD2|TRBV11-3|-|TRBJ2-1
CASSLSSGSDEQFF
TGTGCCAGCAGCCTCTCTAGCGGGAGCGATGAGCAGTTCTTC
>-|TRBV6-1|-|TRBJ1-2
CASSEDSYYGYTF
TGTGCCAGCAGTGAGGATAGCTACTATGGCTACACCTTC
>TRBD1|TRBV9|-|TRBJ1-2
CASTPGTGVAGYTF
TGTGCCAGCACCCCGGGGACAGGGGTTGCTGGCTACACCTTC
>-|TRBV28|few|TRBJ1-1
CASSLPGVTEAFF
TGTGCCAGCAGCTTGCCGGGAGTCACTGAAGCTTTCTTT